These T cell receptor beta chains were read from a single sample in a study of blood T cell repertoires in COVID-19. The method was immunoSEQ multiplex PCR; TCRdb's version includes in-frame clones alone and lacks a portion of them. Among 410,000 or so clones listed, around 89% were seen once. The sequenced sample consisted of peripheral blood. The receptors were gathered from a woman aged 40 to 50 with COVID-19, enrolled during active disease. Each CDR3 is given with its conserved first and last residue. Fields, in order: V gene, D gene, J gene, clone size, CDR3 DNA, CDR3 protein. The D gene is left open where the match is weak. Clone size is stated in some rows and not others, as once, few, many or a class when expanded.

>TRBV5-1|TRBD1|TRBJ2-1|NA
TGCGCCAGCAGCTCGGGACAGGGCTACAATGAGCAGTTCTTC
CASSSGQGYNEQFF
>TRBV6-5|TRBD1|TRBJ1-4|NA
TGTGCCAGCCTTGACAGGGGCCTTAATGAAAAACTGTTTTTT
CASLDRGLNEKLFF
>TRBV7-9|NA|TRBJ1-4|NA
TGTGCCAGCAGCTCCTCGAGCAAGAATGAAAAACTGTTTTTT
CASSSSSKNEKLFF
>TRBV2|NA|TRBJ2-5|few
TGTGCCAGCAGTGAAGTCTACGAGGCCCAGTACTTC
CASSEVYEAQYF
>TRBV28|NA|TRBJ1-2|NA
TGTGCCAGCAGTTCTGGGGGGTTAATCTATGGCTACACCTTC
CASSSGGLIYGYTF
>TRBV5-1|TRBD1|TRBJ2-7|NA
TGCGCCAGTCGGAGACAGGGGGAAGGCGAGCAGTACTTC
CASRRQGEGEQYF
>TRBV18|NA|TRBJ2-3|NA
TGTGCCAGCTCACCACCGGGCGGGCTTCTCGATACGCAGTATTTT
CASSPPGGLLDTQYF
>TRBV20-1|NA|TRBJ1-1|NA
TGCAGTGCTAGAGATCTCCGGGAAGCTTTCTTT
CSARDLREAFF
>TRBV19|TRBD1|TRBJ2-1|NA
TGTGCCAGTACCAGTACCGGGACAGACACCTACAATGAGCAGTTCTTC
CASTSTGTDTYNEQFF
>TRBV21-1|NA|TRBJ1-1|NA
TGTGCCAGCAGCAAAGACAGCCCCATGAACACTGAAGCTTTCTTT
CASSKDSPMNTEAFF
>TRBV29-1|NA|TRBJ1-2|NA
TGCAGCGTTGAACCCCCCGGGGGAAACTATGGCTACACCTTC
CSVEPPGGNYGYTF
>TRBV10-3|TRBD2|TRBJ2-7|NA
TGTGCCATCAGTGTGACTAGCGGGAGGTACGAGCAGTACTTC
CAISVTSGRYEQYF
>TRBV7-6|NA|TRBJ1-2|once
TGTGCCAGCAGCCGTACCATACAAGATCGCTATGGCTACACCTTC
CASSRTIQDRYGYTF
>TRBV25-1|NA|TRBJ1-1|NA
TGTGCCAGCAGTCGCCCAGGGGCCATGAACACTGAAGCTTTCTTT
CASSRPGAMNTEAFF